This TCR beta chain derives from a study of blood T cell repertoires in COVID-19. Under the authors' procedure: Amplifying reference gene primers gave estimates of nucleated cell counts. Produced via immunoSEQ multiplex PCR; TCRdb's table is partial and in-frame only. That table supplies the V and J calls and clone size; D and trimming were determined from the DNA. The table records some 140,000 clones, 79% of them present only once. Germline assignment: CDR1 SGHAT and CDR2 FQNNGV. V gave up 6 bases and J gave up 6 bases; unmatched junction bases: 9. The CDR3 consists of 16 residues. The specimen was peripheral blood. The receptor was derived from a man in his sixties with acute or convalescent COVID-19. This sequence joins TRBV11-2 and TRBJ2-3; the match to TRBD2 covers 13 bases. The CDR3: CASRRGTSGAADTQYF. CDR3 nucleotide sequence: TGTGCCAGCAGGCGTGGGACTAGCGGGGCGGCGGATACGCAGTATTTT.